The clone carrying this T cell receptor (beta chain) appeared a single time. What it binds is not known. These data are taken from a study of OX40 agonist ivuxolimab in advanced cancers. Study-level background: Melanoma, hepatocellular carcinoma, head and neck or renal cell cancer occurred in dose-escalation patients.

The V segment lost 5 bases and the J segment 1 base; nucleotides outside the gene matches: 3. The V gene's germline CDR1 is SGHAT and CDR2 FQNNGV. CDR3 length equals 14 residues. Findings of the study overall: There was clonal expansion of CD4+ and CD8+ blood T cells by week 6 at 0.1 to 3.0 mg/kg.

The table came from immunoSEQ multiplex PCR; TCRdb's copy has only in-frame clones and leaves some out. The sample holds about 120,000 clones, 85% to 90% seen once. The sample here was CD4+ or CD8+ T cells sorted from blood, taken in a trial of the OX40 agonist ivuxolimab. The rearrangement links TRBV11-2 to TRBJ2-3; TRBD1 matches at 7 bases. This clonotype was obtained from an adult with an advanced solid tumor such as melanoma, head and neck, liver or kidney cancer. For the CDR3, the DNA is TGTGCCAGCAGCCCCGGGACAGGCACAGATACGCAGTATTTT. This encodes CASSPGTGTDTQYF.